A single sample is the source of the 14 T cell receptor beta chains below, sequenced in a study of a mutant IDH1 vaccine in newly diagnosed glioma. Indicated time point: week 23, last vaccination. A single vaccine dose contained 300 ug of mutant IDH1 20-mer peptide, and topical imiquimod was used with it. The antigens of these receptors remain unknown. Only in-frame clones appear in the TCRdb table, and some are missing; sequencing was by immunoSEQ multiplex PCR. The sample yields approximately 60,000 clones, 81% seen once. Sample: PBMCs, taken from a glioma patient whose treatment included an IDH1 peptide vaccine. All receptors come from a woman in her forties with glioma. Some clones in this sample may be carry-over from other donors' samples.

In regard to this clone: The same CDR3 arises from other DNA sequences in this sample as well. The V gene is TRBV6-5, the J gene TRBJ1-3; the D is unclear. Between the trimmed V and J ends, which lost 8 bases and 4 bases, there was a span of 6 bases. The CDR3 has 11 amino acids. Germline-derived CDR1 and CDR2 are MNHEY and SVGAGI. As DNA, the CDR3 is TGTGCCAGCTCAAGGGGAAACACCATATATTTT. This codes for CASSRGNTIYF.

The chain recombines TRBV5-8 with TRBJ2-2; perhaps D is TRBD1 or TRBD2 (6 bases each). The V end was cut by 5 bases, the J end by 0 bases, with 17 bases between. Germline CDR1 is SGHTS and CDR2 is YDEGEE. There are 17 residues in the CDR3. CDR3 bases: TGTGCCAGCAGTTGGGGGGCCGGGGGACCGAACACCGGGGAGCTGTTTTTT. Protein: CASSWGAGGPNTGELFF.

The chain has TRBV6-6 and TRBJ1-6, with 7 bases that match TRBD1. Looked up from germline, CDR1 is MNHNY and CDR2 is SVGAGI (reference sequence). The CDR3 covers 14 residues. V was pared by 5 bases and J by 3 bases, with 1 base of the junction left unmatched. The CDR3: CASSRDSYNSPLHF. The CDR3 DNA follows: TGTGCCAGCAGTAGGGACAGCTATAATTCACCCCTCCACTTT.

CDR3 sequence reads: CASSQDHGWGGANTQYF. The CDR3 DNA is TGCGCCAGCAGCCAAGATCATGGTTGGGGGGGTGCTAATACGCAGTATTTT. The gene calls are TRBV4-1 and TRBJ2-3; TRBD2 matches 7 bases. V gave up 0 bases and J gave up 7 bases; unmatched junction bases: 13. Germline loops: CDR1 MGHRA, CDR2 YSYEKL. CDR3 length equals 17 residues.

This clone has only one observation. The chain's CDR3 is CASSGEADQPQHF. The CDR3 DNA sequence: TGTGCCAGCAGTGGCGAGGCCGATCAGCCCCAGCATTTT. The chain couples TRBV2 to TRBJ1-5; D not resolved. Trimming removed 4 bases at V and 5 bases at J, with 9 bases between. CDR1 and CDR2 (germline): SNHLY, FYNNEI. The CDR3 has 13 residues.

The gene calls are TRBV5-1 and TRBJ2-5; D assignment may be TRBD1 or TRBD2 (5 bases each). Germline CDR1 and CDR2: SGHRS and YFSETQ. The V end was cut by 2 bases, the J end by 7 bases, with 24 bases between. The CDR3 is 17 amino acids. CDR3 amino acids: CASSLESAVRGTGTQYF. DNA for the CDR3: TGCGCCAGCAGCTTAGAATCCGCCGTGAGGGGTACAGGGACCCAGTACTTC. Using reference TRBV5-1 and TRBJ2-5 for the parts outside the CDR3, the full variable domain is KAGVTQTPRYLIKTRGQQVTLSCSPISGHRSVSWYQQTPGQGLQFLFEYFSETQRNKGNFPGRFSGRQFSNSRSEMNVSTLELGDSALYLCASSLESAVRGTGTQYFGPGTRLLVL.

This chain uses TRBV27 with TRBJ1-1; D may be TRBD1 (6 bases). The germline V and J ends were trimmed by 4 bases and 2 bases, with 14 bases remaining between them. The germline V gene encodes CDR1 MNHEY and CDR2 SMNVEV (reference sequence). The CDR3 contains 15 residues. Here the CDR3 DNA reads TGTGCCAGCAGTTCGCCTCGACAGGTTAACACTGAAGCTTTCTTT. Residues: CASSSPRQVNTEAFF.

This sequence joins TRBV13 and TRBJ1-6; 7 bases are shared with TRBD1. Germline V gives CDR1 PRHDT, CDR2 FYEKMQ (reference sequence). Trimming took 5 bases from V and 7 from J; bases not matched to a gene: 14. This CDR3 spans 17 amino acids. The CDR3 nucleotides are TGTGCCAGCAGCCTGGAGACAGGGCTTAGTAGGAATTCACCCCTCCACTTT. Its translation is CASSLETGLSRNSPLHF.

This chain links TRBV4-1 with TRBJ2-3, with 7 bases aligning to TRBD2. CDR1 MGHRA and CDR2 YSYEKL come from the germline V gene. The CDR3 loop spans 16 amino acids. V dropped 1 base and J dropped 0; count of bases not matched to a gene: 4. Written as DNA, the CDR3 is TGCGCCAGCAGCCAAGGGGGGGGATCTAGCACAGATACGCAGTATTTT. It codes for CASSQGGGSSTDTQYF.

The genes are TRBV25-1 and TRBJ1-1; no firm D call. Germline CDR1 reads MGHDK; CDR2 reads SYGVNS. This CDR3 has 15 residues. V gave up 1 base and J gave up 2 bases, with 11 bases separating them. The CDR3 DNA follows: TGTGCCAGCAGTGAATTGGGGAGGGATAACACTGAAGCTTTCTTT. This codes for CASSELGRDNTEAFF.

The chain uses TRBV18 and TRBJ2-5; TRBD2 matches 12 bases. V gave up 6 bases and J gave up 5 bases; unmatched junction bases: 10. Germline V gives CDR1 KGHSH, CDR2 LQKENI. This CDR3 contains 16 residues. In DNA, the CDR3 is TGTGCCAGCTCCGGACTAGCGGGACACAAACTGGAGACCCAGTACTTC. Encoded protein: CASSGLAGHKLETQYF.

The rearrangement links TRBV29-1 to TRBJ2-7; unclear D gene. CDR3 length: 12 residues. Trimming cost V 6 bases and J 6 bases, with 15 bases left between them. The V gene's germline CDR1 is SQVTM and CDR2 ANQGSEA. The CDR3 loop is CSVLTNRGEQYF. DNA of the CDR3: TGCAGCGTCCTTACCAACAGAGGCGAGCAGTACTTC.

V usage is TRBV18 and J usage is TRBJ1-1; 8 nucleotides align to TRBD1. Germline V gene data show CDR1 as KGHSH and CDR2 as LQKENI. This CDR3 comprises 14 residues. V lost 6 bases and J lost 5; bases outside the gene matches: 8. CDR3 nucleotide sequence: TGTGCCAGCTCTCCAGACAGGGGATGGACTGAAGCTTTCTTT. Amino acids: CASSPDRGWTEAFF. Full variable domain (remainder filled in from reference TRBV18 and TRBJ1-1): NAGVMQNPRHLVRRRGQEARLRCSPMKGHSHVYWYRQLPEEGLKFMVYLQKENIIDESGMPKERFSAEFPKEGPSILRIQQVVRGDSAAYFCASSPDRGWTEAFFGQGTRLTVV.

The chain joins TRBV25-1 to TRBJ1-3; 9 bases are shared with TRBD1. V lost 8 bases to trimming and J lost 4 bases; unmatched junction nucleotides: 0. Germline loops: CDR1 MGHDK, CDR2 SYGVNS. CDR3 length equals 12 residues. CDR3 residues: CASGTGGNTIYF. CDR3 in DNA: TGTGCCAGCGGGACAGGGGGAAACACCATATATTTT.